These T cell receptor beta chains were read from a single sample in a study of blood T cell repertoires in COVID-19. The assay was immunoSEQ multiplex PCR, and TCRdb's table has in-frame clones only and misses some. The sample has approximately 100,000 clones, approximately 90% seen once. What was sequenced was peripheral blood. Every receptor here comes from a human donor with COVID-19, enrolled during active disease. The donor label of this sample is uncertain. Each CDR3 is given without its conserved first and last residue. Fields, in order: J gene, V gene, CDR3 protein.

>TRBJ2-3|TRBV6-5
ASSYSREPDTQY
>TRBJ2-7|TRBV30
AWSADREQY
>TRBJ2-3|TRBV5-4
ASSNGQGGTDTQY
>TRBJ1-2|TRBV19
ASTPLGRANYGYT
>TRBJ1-2|TRBV19
ASASAATNYGYT
>TRBJ1-3|TRBV6-5
ASRKTNTGNTIY
>TRBJ1-3|TRBV9
ASSETTVSGNTIY
>TRBJ1-3|TRBV28
ASTSPGNTIY
>TRBJ2-7|TRBV5-1
ASRPGTGAYEQY
>TRBJ1-6|TRBV9
ASSVDGGGSSPLH
>TRBJ2-3|TRBV6-5
ASTRRPSTDTQY
>TRBJ1-3|TRBV6-5
ASKRQGAGNTIY
>TRBJ2-7|TRBV28
ASGLTTYEQY
>TRBJ1-2|TRBV30
AWSVLWGDLGRNYGYT
>TRBJ2-7|TRBV7-9
ASSLVEGDFSYEQY
>TRBJ1-5|TRBV18
ASSREDRGGHQPQH
>TRBJ1-5|TRBV19
ASRTTGDQGNQPQH
>TRBJ1-2|TRBV5-1
ASSVSSGQRHGYT
>TRBJ1-4|TRBV30
AWSSGSTNEKLF
>TRBJ2-2|TRBV25-1
ASIPDRGRTGELF
>TRBJ1-2|TRBV13
ASSLGRGAGGYT
>TRBJ1-2|TRBV3-1/TRBV3-2
ASSLGGLRGGYT
>TRBJ1-6|TRBV30
AWIHDSSYNSPLH
>TRBJ1-2|TRBV7-2
ASSLIQNYGYT
>TRBJ2-6|TRBV3-1/TRBV3-2
ASSPIVSGANVLT
>TRBJ2-7|TRBV2
ASSPGTSGGLGEEQY
>TRBJ1-2|TRBV29-1
SVDPGLIYGYT
>TRBJ2-1|TRBV10-3
AISDFLLAGDEQF
>TRBJ2-1|TRBV29-1
SVEGRGRGNEQF
>TRBJ2-3|TRBV12-5
ASGPTGFTDTQY
>TRBJ1-2|TRBV24-1
ATSDPRQRNYGYT
>TRBJ1-1|TRBV6-1
ASSEYKDTEAF
>TRBJ1-5|TRBV27
ASSSGQGAGGNQPQH
>TRBJ2-1|TRBV7-2
ASSPGGPSYNEQF
>TRBJ2-5|TRBV28
ASMIYPQY
>TRBJ2-7|TRBV7-9
ASSLDWPIPPREQY
>TRBJ1-5|TRBV6-2/TRBV6-3
ASSYSGALSNQPQH
>TRBJ2-7|TRBV12-3/TRBV12-4
ASRATGNNEQY
>TRBJ1-2|TRBV6-5
ASSYSILGGYT
>TRBJ1-4|TRBV6-1
ASSEEGREDEKLF
>TRBJ2-3|TRBV6-5
AAGGGGHLDTQY
>TRBJ2-7|TRBV9
ASSPAQGGAEQY
>TRBJ1-6|TRBV20-1
SASSGTGGHSPLH
>TRBJ1-1|TRBV29-1
SVCPRANTEAF